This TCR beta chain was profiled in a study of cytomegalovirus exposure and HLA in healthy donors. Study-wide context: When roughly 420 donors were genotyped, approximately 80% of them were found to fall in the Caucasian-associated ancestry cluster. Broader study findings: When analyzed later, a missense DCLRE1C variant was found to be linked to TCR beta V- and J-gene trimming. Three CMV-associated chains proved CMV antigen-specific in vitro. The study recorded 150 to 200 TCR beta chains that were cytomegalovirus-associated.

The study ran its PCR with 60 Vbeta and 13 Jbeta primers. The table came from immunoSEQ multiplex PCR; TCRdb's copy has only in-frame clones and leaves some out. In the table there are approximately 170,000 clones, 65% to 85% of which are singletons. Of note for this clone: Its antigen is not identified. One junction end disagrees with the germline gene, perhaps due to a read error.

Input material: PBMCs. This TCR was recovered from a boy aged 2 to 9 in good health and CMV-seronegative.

This CDR3 reads CASSLKDSYSEQFF. The CDR3 region has the DNA TGTGCCAGCAGCTTAAAGGACAGTTACAGTGAGCAGTTCTTC. The J gene is TRBJ2-1, the V gene TRBV6-5, with a weak D call TRBD1 (6 bases). Germline CDR1 is MNHEY and CDR2 is SVGAGI. This CDR3 comprises 14 residues.